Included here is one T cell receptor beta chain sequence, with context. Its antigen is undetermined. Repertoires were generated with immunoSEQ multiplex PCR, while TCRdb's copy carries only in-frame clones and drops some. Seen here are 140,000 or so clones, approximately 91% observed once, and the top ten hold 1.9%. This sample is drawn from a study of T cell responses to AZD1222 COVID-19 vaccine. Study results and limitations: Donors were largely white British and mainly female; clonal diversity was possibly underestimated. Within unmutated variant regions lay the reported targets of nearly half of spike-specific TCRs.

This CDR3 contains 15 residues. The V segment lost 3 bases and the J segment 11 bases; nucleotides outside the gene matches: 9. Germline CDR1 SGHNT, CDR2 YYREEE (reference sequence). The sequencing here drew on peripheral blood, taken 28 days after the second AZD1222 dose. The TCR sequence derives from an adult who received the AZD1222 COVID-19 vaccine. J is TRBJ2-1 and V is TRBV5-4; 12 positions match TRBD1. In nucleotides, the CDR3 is TGTGCCAGCAGCTCGGCCGGGACAGGGGGCTCACAGCAGTTCTTC. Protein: CASSSAGTGGSQQFF.